One and the same sample provided the 24 T cell receptor beta chains below, sequenced in a study of blood T cell repertoires in COVID-19. Produced via immunoSEQ multiplex PCR; TCRdb's table is partial and in-frame only. Among about 160,000 clones, less than 85% were seen once, and the ten largest hold 4% to 4.5%. The sample consisted of PBMCs or T cells enriched from blood (not recorded which). The receptors originated from a woman aged 50 to 65 who had recovered from COVID-19.

The J gene is TRBJ2-1, the V gene TRBV12-3 or TRBV12-4, with a weak D call TRBD1 (5 bases). The V end was cut by 6 bases, the J end by 7 bases, with 10 bases between. The CDR3 covers 12 residues. The chain's CDR3 is CASRGRLNEQFF. The CDR3 DNA reads TGTGCCAGCAGGGGGCGGCTGAATGAGCAGTTCTTC.

This clone was seen a few times. The chain combines TRBV5-1 with TRBJ1-5; 10 bases match TRBD1. CDR1 and CDR2 (germline): SGHRS, YFSETQ. This CDR3 contains 15 residues. The V and J ends lost 3 bases and 5 bases, in that order; junction bases with no gene match: 5. CDR3 DNA: TGCGCCAGCAGCTGGACAGGGGGTAAGGATCAGCCCCAGCATTTT. It encodes CASSWTGGKDQPQHF.

The chain carries TRBV19 and TRBJ1-5; 8 nucleotides line up with TRBD1. V lost 7 bases, J lost 4 bases, and 6 bases stayed unmatched. The CDR3 has 14 amino acids. CDR1 and CDR2 (germline): LNHDA, SQIVND (reference sequence). The CDR3 region has the DNA TGTGCCAGTACTTCCGACAGGGGTAATCAGCCCCAGCATTTT. Translation gives CASTSDRGNQPQHF.

V is TRBV30 and J is TRBJ1-2; 8 nucleotides agree with TRBD1. J gave up 4 bases and V 1 base, and 5 bases lay outside the gene matches. This CDR3 contains 14 residues. Germline V CDR1 and CDR2: GTSNPN, SVGIG (reference sequence). The CDR3 DNA sequence: TGTGCCTGGAGTGGAGGGACAGGACTCTATGGCTACACCTTC. The encoded protein is CAWSGGTGLYGYTF.

V usage is TRBV7-6 and J usage is TRBJ2-3, with a tentative D call TRBD2 (6 bases). The CDR3 runs to 14 residues. V lost 4 bases and J lost 6, with 14 bases in between. The V gene's germline CDR1 is SGHVS and CDR2 FNYEAQ. The DNA for the CDR3 is TGTGCCAGCAGCTCGACTAGTAAGACGGATACGCAGTATTTT. It translates to CASSSTSKTDTQYF. Combining the CDR3 with reference TRBV7-6 and TRBJ2-3 gives the whole variable domain GAGVSQSPRYKVTKRGQDVALRCDPISGHVSLYWYRQALGQGPEFLTYFNYEAQQDKSGLPNDRFSAERPEGSISTLTIQRTEQRDSAMYRCASSSTSKTDTQYFGPGTRLTVL.

This clone was seen once. The V call is TRBV2, the J call TRBJ1-4; 11 bases agree with TRBD1. The J segment lost 13 bases and the V segment lost 6 bases, leaving 13 bases of the junction unmatched. Germline lookup yields CDR1 SNHLY and CDR2 FYNNEI. This CDR3 comprises 15 residues. The DNA of the CDR3 is TGTGCCAGCAGACGGGACAGGGGGGGTGAGAAAAGACTGTTTTTT. Amino acids: CASRRDRGGEKRLFF.

The sample holds a few counts of this clone. V is TRBV19 and J is TRBJ2-3; D is possibly TRBD2 (7 bases). The germline V gene has CDR1 LNHDA and CDR2 SQIVND (reference sequence). Trimming left V 3 bases short and J 0 bases short, with 16 bases between. There are 17 residues in the CDR3. The CDR3 sequence: CASSMGIGGLSTDTQYF. The CDR3 bases are TGTGCCAGTAGTATGGGGATAGGGGGACTAAGCACAGATACGCAGTATTTT.

The V call is TRBV19, the J call TRBJ2-7; D unclear. Germline CDR1 reads LNHDA; CDR2 reads SQIVND (reference sequence). This CDR3 contains 12 residues. V was trimmed by 5 bases and J by 5 bases, leaving 10 bases between them. Here the CDR3 reads CASSPRSDEQYV. The CDR3 coding sequence is TGTGCCAGTAGTCCCCGGTCGGACGAGCAGTACGTC.

This chain joins TRBV11-2 and TRBJ1-2; possible D gene TRBD1, 5 bases. The CDR3 is 18 amino acids. The germline CDR1 and CDR2 sequences are SGHAT and FQNNGV. Trimming removed 0 bases at V and 6 bases at J, with 23 bases between. Here the CDR3 DNA reads TGTGCCAGCAGCTTAGATTTGTTTGGGCAGGGCGACCGCCATGGCTACACCTTC. Encoded protein: CASSLDLFGQGDRHGYTF.

V and J are TRBV27 and TRBJ1-2; unclear D gene. CDR1 and CDR2 (germline): MNHEY, SMNVEV (reference sequence). The germline V and J ends were trimmed by 8 bases and 8 bases, with 15 bases remaining between them. The CDR3 consists of 12 residues. The CDR3 region is CASSNRLGGYTF. The CDR3 coding sequence is TGTGCCAGCTCGAACCGACTCGGGGGCTACACCTTC.

The chain has TRBV11-3 and TRBJ2-1; 9 bases align to TRBD2. Unmatched junction bases numbered 4, after V lost 5 bases and J lost 5 bases. CDR3 length: 14 amino acids. The germline V gene encodes CDR1 SGHNT and CDR2 YENEEA. In DNA, the CDR3 is TGTGCCAGCAGCCCTCCTAGCGGGGACAATGAGCAGTTCTTC. It encodes CASSPPSGDNEQFF.

This chain links TRBV18 with TRBJ2-5, with TRBD1 matching over 10 bases. Germline assignment: CDR1 KGHSH and CDR2 LQKENI. There are 19 residues in the CDR3. After removal of 3 bases from V and 2 bases from J, the junction contained 15 bases not matched to a gene. For the CDR3, the DNA is TGTGCCAGCTCACCCACGAGGGCTACGACAGGGGGCACACAAGAGACCCAGTACTTC. This translates into CASSPTRATTGGTQETQYF. Using reference TRBV18 and TRBJ2-5 for the parts outside the CDR3, the full variable domain is NAGVMQNPRHLVRRRGQEARLRCSPMKGHSHVYWYRQLPEEGLKFMVYLQKENIIDESGMPKERFSAEFPKEGPSILRIQQVVRGDSAAYFCASSPTRATTGGTQETQYFGPGTRLLVL.

In this sample, this clone turned up once. This chain links TRBV11-3 with TRBJ1-4; D possibly corresponds to TRBD1 (6 bases). Trimming left V 1 base short and J 5 bases short, with 8 bases between. The CDR3 has 14 residues. The V gene's germline CDR1 is SGHNT and CDR2 YENEEA. Here the CDR3 reads CASSLGTANEKLFF. For the CDR3, the DNA is TGTGCCAGCAGCTTAGGGACAGCAAATGAAAAACTGTTTTTT.

The chain links TRBV29-1 to TRBJ2-1; possibly TRBD1 for D (5 bases). Per germline, CDR1 SQVTM and CDR2 ANQGSEA. Trimming took off 6 bases at V and 8 bases at J, with 14 bases between the two ends. The CDR3 totals 12 residues. CDR3 in DNA: TGCAGCGTCCCTAGGGGTGTGGATGAGCAGTTCTTC. The encoded protein is CSVPRGVDEQFF.

V usage is TRBV7-2 and J usage is TRBJ1-5, with 9 bases fitting TRBD1. The CDR3 has 16 amino acids. Trimming cost V 1 base and J 6 bases; bases outside gene matches: 7. Germline CDR1 and CDR2: SGHTA and FQGNSA. Here the CDR3 reads CASSLEGQGLGQPQHF. As DNA, the CDR3 is TGTGCCAGCAGCTTAGAGGGACAGGGCCTAGGTCAGCCCCAGCATTTT.

This clone has a handful of counts. This rearrangement joins TRBV19 to TRBJ1-1; no firm D call. The germline V gene encodes CDR1 LNHDA and CDR2 SQIVND (reference sequence). This CDR3 comprises 12 residues. V lost 3 bases, J lost 8 bases, and 10 bases lay in between. The CDR3: CASSIPLNEAFF. The CDR3 bases are TGTGCCAGTAGTATCCCACTGAACGAAGCTTTCTTT.

The rearrangement links TRBV4-3 to TRBJ2-1, with 10 bases identical to TRBD2. The CDR3 totals 16 residues. With V trimmed by 4 bases and J by 8 bases, 11 bases remained unmatched. The germline V gene has CDR1 LGHNA and CDR2 YSLEER. CDR3 loop: CASSRGAGGLVDEQFF. As DNA, the CDR3 is TGCGCCAGCAGCCGGGGAGCGGGAGGGCTGGTCGATGAGCAGTTCTTC.

The chain carries TRBV6-5 and TRBJ1-2, with TRBD1 as a possible D gene (6 bases). CDR3 length equals 14 residues. Germline-derived CDR1 and CDR2 are MNHEY and SVGAGI. Trimming removed 0 bases from V and 9 bases from J, with 14 bases in between. The chain's CDR3 is CASSYSTQGSSYTF. The CDR3 coding sequence is TGTGCCAGCAGTTACTCAACACAGGGATCAAGCTACACCTTC.

The chain employs TRBV10-2 and TRBJ2-1; D unclear. Trimming cost V 7 bases and J 8 bases, with 12 bases left between them. Germline assignment: CDR1 WSHSY and CDR2 SAAADI. This CDR3 contains 12 residues. The chain's CDR3 is CASIGDSDEQFF. CDR3 in DNA: TGCGCCAGCATCGGAGACTCGGATGAGCAGTTCTTC.

The chain carries TRBV3-1 (or the pseudogene TRBV3-2) and TRBJ1-1, with a tentative D call TRBD1 (5 bases). The CDR3 totals 12 residues. Germline V CDR1 and CDR2: LGHDT, YNNKEL (reference sequence). The ends were cut back, 1 base at V and 6 bases at J, with 6 bases in the middle. The CDR3: CASSQAGSEAFF. The CDR3 bases are TGTGCCAGCAGCCAAGCAGGGTCTGAAGCTTTCTTT.

V usage is TRBV6-5 and J usage is TRBJ2-5; unclear D gene. Germline lookup yields CDR1 MNHEY and CDR2 SVGAGI. This CDR3 contains 13 residues. Trimming shortened V by 6 bases and J by 5 bases, and 13 bases separated the two germline ends. CDR3 sequence (DNA): TGTGCCAGCAGGGAGCGACCCGGGGAGACCCAGTACTTC. Translating gives CASRERPGETQYF.

The V gene is TRBV24-1, the J gene TRBJ1-5; no reliable D call. This CDR3 is 12 amino acids long. Germline values: CDR1 KGHDR, CDR2 SFDVKD. The ends were cut back, 8 bases at V and 7 bases at J, with 11 bases in the middle. The CDR3 spells CATIYLRQPQHF. In nucleotides, the CDR3 is TGTGCCACCATATATCTAAGACAGCCCCAGCATTTT.

The chain joins TRBV6-1 to TRBJ1-2; the D is unclear. The germline V gene encodes CDR1 MNHNS and CDR2 SASEGT. The CDR3 sequence is 14 residues long. With 1 base removed from V and 2 bases from J, the gap between germline ends came to 8 bases. The CDR3 region has the DNA TGTGCCAGCAGTGAAGGGACTGGGAACTATGGCTACACCTTC. Its translation is CASSEGTGNYGYTF.

The V call is TRBV21-1, the J call TRBJ1-5; the table's D call TRBD1 went unverified against the DNA. TRBV21-1 is recorded as a pseudogene. CDR3 size: 15 residues. The CDR3 bases are TGTGCCAGCAGCAAGCGAGGGGGCAAGGATCAGCCCCAGCATTTT. Translated, it gives CASSKRGGKDQPQHF.